These 32 T cell receptor beta chains were sequenced from one sample in a study of shared clonotypes between healthy human individuals. Profiled with immunoSEQ multiplex PCR; TCRdb holds only in-frame clones, not every one. In the table there are just under 95,000 clones, almost 70% of which are singletons. The material sequenced was memory CD8+ T cells sorted from blood. As for subset: CD45RO+ cells pooled with CCR7-negative TemRA cells. These receptor sequences come from a young man in good health.

The CDR3 protein is CASSFDLRTYEQYF. The CDR3, as DNA: TGTGCCAGCAGCTTTGACCTCCGGACCTACGAGCAGTACTTC. J is TRBJ2-7 and V is TRBV12-1. TRBV12-1 is a pseudogene. The length of the CDR3 is 14 residues.

About this clone: Other DNA sequences in the sample encode the same CDR3. The gene calls are TRBV7-9 and TRBJ2-1; D unclear. The CDR3 loop spans 17 amino acids. The V gene lost 1 base and the J gene lost 5 bases, with 18 bases spanning the gap. CDR1 and CDR2 from the germline V gene are SEHNR and FQNEAQ (reference sequence). As DNA, the CDR3 is TGTGCCAGCAGCTTAGTTAGGGCACAAGGTGAACACAATGAGCAGTTCTTC. It specifies CASSLVRAQGEHNEQFF.

This chain connects TRBV6-1 to TRBJ2-5; weak D call: TRBD2 (6 bases). CDR3 length: 23 amino acids. With 2 bases removed from V and 0 bases from J, the gap between germline ends came to 34 bases. Germline CDR1 and CDR2: MNHNS and SASEGT. In DNA form, the CDR3 reads TGTGCCAGCAGTGAACGGTCTATGAGGAGGGCCCTTCTTCCCGACCTCTACCAAGAGACCCAGTACTTC. Its protein product is CASSERSMRRALLPDLYQETQYF.

The gene calls are TRBV25-1 and TRBJ2-1, with D maybe TRBD2 (5 bases). The V and J ends lost 5 bases and 6 bases respectively, with 8 bases between them. CDR3 length: 12 amino acids. Germline V gene sequence: CDR1 MGHDK, CDR2 SYGVNS. The CDR3 DNA reads TGTGCCAGCAGTCGAGAGGGCAATGAGCAGTTCTTC. It encodes CASSREGNEQFF.

V usage is TRBV6-1 and J usage is TRBJ2-7; 8 bases match TRBD1. V lost 2 bases and J lost 1; bases outside the gene matches: 4. Germline V CDR1 and CDR2: MNHNS, SASEGT. CDR3 size: 15 residues. CDR3 amino acids: CASSEWDRRSYEQYF. The CDR3 coding sequence is TGTGCCAGCAGTGAATGGGACAGGCGGTCCTACGAGCAGTACTTC.

The chain combines TRBV5-8 with TRBJ2-1, with TRBD2 identical over 7 bases. The V gene's germline CDR1 is SGHTS and CDR2 YDEGEE. Trimming removed 5 bases from V and 2 bases from J; junction bases left unmatched: 7. The CDR3 is 15 residues long. CDR3 region: CASSTAGEPYNEQFF. The CDR3 nucleotides read TGTGCCAGCAGTACCGCGGGAGAACCCTACAATGAGCAGTTCTTC.

The chain employs TRBV7-6 and TRBJ2-1, with 16 bases identical to TRBD2. Per the germline V gene, CDR1 is SGHVS and CDR2 is FNYEAQ. The CDR3 runs 21 residues. J gave up 7 bases and V 1 base, and 16 bases lay outside the gene matches. CDR3 DNA sequence: TGTGCCAGCAGCTTAGTCCCGGAAACTGGGGGACTAGCGGGAGGGATGAATGAGCAGTTCTTC. Its protein is CASSLVPETGGLAGGMNEQFF. Using reference TRBV7-6 and TRBJ2-1 for the parts outside the CDR3, the full variable domain is GAGVSQSPRYKVTKRGQDVALRCDPISGHVSLYWYRQALGQGPEFLTYFNYEAQQDKSGLPNDRFSAERPEGSISTLTIQRTEQRDSAMYRCASSLVPETGGLAGGMNEQFFGPGTRLTVL.

The chain uses TRBV5-1 and TRBJ2-1, with TRBD2 matching over 12 bases. The CDR3 runs 16 residues. Germline CDR1 and CDR2: SGHRS and YFSETQ. J gave up 8 bases and V 2 bases, and 8 bases lay outside the gene matches. In DNA form, the CDR3 reads TGCGCCAGCAGCTTCCTTACTAGCGGGAGGCTTCATGAGCAGTTCTTC. It specifies CASSFLTSGRLHEQFF.

This clone was counted a few times. The chain carries TRBV7-2 and TRBJ1-2; the D gene is possibly TRBD1 (6 bases). This CDR3 spans 18 amino acids. The germline CDR1 and CDR2 sequences are SGHTA and FQGNSA. V was clipped by 5 bases and J by 7 bases, with 29 bases between them. The CDR3 DNA sequence: TGTGCCAGCAGCGGAGGGGGTCCCGGGGTTTTGGTTACGAGTGGCTACACCTTC. It yields the protein CASSGGGPGVLVTSGYTF.

The chain couples TRBV6-1 to TRBJ2-1; D unclear. The CDR3 spans 15 residues. The germline V gene has CDR1 MNHNS and CDR2 SASEGT. Trimming left V 4 bases short and J 4 bases short, with 14 bases between. In DNA, the CDR3 is TGTGCCAGCAGTGTTACGAATGGCCCTTACAATGAGCAGTTCTTC. It yields the protein CASSVTNGPYNEQFF.

The chain is built from TRBV7-8 and TRBJ2-2; 12 bases are shared with TRBD2. Germline CDR1 reads SGHVS; CDR2 reads FQNEAQ. The CDR3 is 16 amino acids. V shed 5 bases, J shed 7 bases, and the junction held 8 bases outside the gene matches. The CDR3 loop is CASSGRLAGVLGELFF. CDR3 in DNA: TGTGCCAGCAGCGGACGACTAGCGGGAGTTCTCGGGGAGCTGTTTTTT.

To note about this clone: Other DNA variants within this sample encode the same CDR3. This chain uses TRBV28 with TRBJ2-7, with D tentatively TRBD1 (5 bases). Trimming left V 9 bases short and J 3 bases short, with 9 bases between. This CDR3 spans 11 amino acids. From germline, CDR1 is MDHEN and CDR2 SYDVKM. The CDR3 nucleotides read TGTGCCAGTGACAGTTACTACGAGCAGTACTTC. Amino acid sequence: CASDSYYEQYF.

This chain uses TRBV7-8 with TRBJ2-3; D is unresolved. This CDR3 is 11 amino acids long. Germline CDR1 SGHVS, CDR2 FQNEAQ. V was cut by 1 base and J by 5 bases, with 1 base left in between. The CDR3 protein is CASSLEDTQYF. DNA of the CDR3: TGTGCCAGCAGCTTAGAAGATACGCAGTATTTT.

The rearrangement joins TRBV11-3 to TRBJ1-3; 9 bases fit TRBD1. There are 20 residues in the CDR3. Germline V gene sequence: CDR1 SGHNT, CDR2 YENEEA. The V gene end was trimmed by 2 bases and the J gene end by 0 bases; junction bases not matched to a gene: 14. The chain's CDR3 is CASSLPGTGCWLDSGNTIYF. DNA of the CDR3: TGTGCCAGCAGCTTACCCGGGACAGGGTGTTGGTTGGACTCTGGAAACACCATATATTTT.

The rearrangement joins TRBV2 to TRBJ1-1; 9 bases match TRBD1. Per germline, CDR1 SNHLY and CDR2 FYNNEI. The CDR3 sequence is 11 residues long. J lost 12 bases, V lost 6 bases, and 5 bases had no gene match. The chain's CDR3 is CASRQQGAPFF. The CDR3 DNA reads TGTGCCAGCAGACAACAGGGGGCGCCTTTCTTT.

The chain combines TRBV27 with TRBJ2-1, with D possibly matching TRBD1 (6 bases). V lost 3 bases and J lost 9, with 15 bases in between. CDR1 MNHEY and CDR2 SMNVEV come from the germline V gene (reference sequence). The CDR3 spans 14 residues. The CDR3 spells CASSFRQVGGEQFF. CDR3 sequence (DNA): TGTGCCAGCAGTTTTAGACAGGTAGGGGGTGAGCAGTTCTTC.

This clone was found many times. V gene TRBV6-4 combines with J gene TRBJ2-1; D is uncertain. The CDR3 length is 14 residues. The germline V gene has CDR1 MRHNA and CDR2 SNTAGT. V lost 0 bases and J 8 bases, leaving 11 bases between the germline ends. The CDR3 is CASSDSEGMDEQFF. CDR3 bases: TGTGCCAGCAGTGACTCTGAAGGGATGGATGAGCAGTTCTTC.

The chain uses TRBV5-1 and TRBJ2-7; tentatively, D is TRBD2 (6 bases). This CDR3 is built from 18 residues. V shed 1 base and J shed 3 bases, with 23 bases lying between them. Germline V CDR1 and CDR2: SGHRS, YFSETQ. The CDR3 is CASSLFGGLTYSNYEQYF. CDR3 sequence (DNA): TGCGCCAGCAGCTTGTTCGGGGGACTCACCTACAGTAACTACGAGCAGTACTTC.

CDR3 DNA sequence: TGTGCCTGGAGTCCGGGACTCAGCACAGATACGCAGTATTTT. Translated: CAWSPGLSTDTQYF. The rearrangement links TRBV30 to TRBJ2-3; a weak D match, TRBD2 (6 bases). The germline gives CDR1 GTSNPN, CDR2 SVGIG (reference sequence). The CDR3 runs to 14 residues. V lost 2 bases, J lost 0 bases, and 9 bases lay in between.

Points on this clone: A much larger clone lies a single base off, so this may be a read error. The CDR3 loop reads CSATGLAGGLNEQFF. As DNA, the CDR3 is TGCAGCGCGACTGGGTTAGCGGGAGGGTTGAATGAGCAGTTCTTC. The J gene is TRBJ2-1, the V gene TRBV29-1, with TRBD2 matching over 11 bases. Germline values: CDR1 SQVTM, CDR2 ANQGSEA. The CDR3 runs to 15 residues. Trimming at V came to 7 bases and at J to 7 bases, leaving 12 bases not matched to a gene.

J is TRBJ2-3 and V is TRBV7-3; the D gene could be TRBD1 or TRBD2 (5 bases each). Trimming shortened V by 5 bases and J by 2 bases, and 14 bases separated the two germline ends. CDR1 SGHTA and CDR2 FQGTGA come from the germline V gene. The CDR3 covers 15 residues. CDR3 in DNA: TGTGCCAGCAGCGCCAACGAGGGGTCCACAGATACGCAGTATTTT. It codes for CASSANEGSTDTQYF.

The rearrangement links TRBV6-6 to TRBJ2-3; D is possibly TRBD1 (5 bases). V was pared by 2 bases and J by 0 bases, with 9 bases between. Germline CDR1 is MNHNY and CDR2 is SVGAGI (reference sequence). This CDR3 is 15 amino acids long. The CDR3 region has the DNA TGTGCCAGCAGTTACATGCAGGGTAGCACAGATACGCAGTATTTT. As protein: CASSYMQGSTDTQYF.

The V gene is TRBV11-2, the J gene TRBJ1-1; D gene unclear. The length of the CDR3 is 15 residues. The V end lost 2 bases, the J end lost 6 bases, and 16 bases lay between the germline ends. Per the germline V gene, CDR1 is SGHAT and CDR2 is FQNNGV. The DNA for the CDR3 is TGTGCCAGCAGCTTACGACCCGGGGTTCGCGCTGAAGCTTTCTTT. This sequence encodes CASSLRPGVRAEAFF. Filled out from reference TRBV11-2 and TRBJ1-1, the complete variable domain reads EAGVAQSPRYKIIEKRQSVAFWCNPISGHATLYWYQQILGQGPKLLIQFQNNGVVDDSQLPKDRFSAERLKGVDSTLKIQPAKLEDSAVYLCASSLRPGVRAEAFFGQGTRLTVV.

The rearrangement joins TRBV19 to TRBJ2-1; D is possibly TRBD1 (10 bases). This CDR3 contains 18 residues. Germline V gene sequence: CDR1 LNHDA, CDR2 SQIVND (reference sequence). The germline V and J ends were trimmed by 10 bases and 4 bases, with 29 bases remaining between them. CDR3 nucleotides: TGTGCCACACGCCGGGACAGGGGTAGCGGGAGACAGTACAATGAGCAGTTCTTC. Its translation is CATRRDRGSGRQYNEQFF. Full variable domain (rest looked up from reference TRBV19 and TRBJ2-1): DGGITQSPKYLFRKEGQNVTLSCEQNLNHDAMYWYRQDPGQGLRLIYYSQIVNDFQKGDIAEGYSVSREKKESFPLTVTSAQKNPTAFYLCATRRDRGSGRQYNEQFFGPGTRLTVL.

The chain joins TRBV11-1 to TRBJ2-1; 7 positions agree with TRBD2. CDR3 size: 14 residues. CDR1 is SGHAT, CDR2 FQDESV, per germline (reference sequence). The V and J ends lost 10 bases and 7 bases, in that order; junction bases with no gene match: 13. Here the CDR3 DNA reads TGTGCCACCGAGGCTGGGCTAGCGGAGAATGAGCAGTTCTTC. Translated: CATEAGLAENEQFF. Together with reference TRBV11-1 and TRBJ2-1, the CDR3 gives the full variable domain: EAEVAQSPRYKITEKSQAVAFWCDPISGHATLYWYRQILGQGPELLVQFQDESVVDDSQLPKDRFSAERLKGVDSTLKIQPAELGDSAMYLCATEAGLAENEQFFGPGTRLTVL.

This clone turned up a few times. The rearrangement links TRBV11-2 to TRBJ2-7; the match to TRBD2 covers 8 bases. J lost 1 base, V lost 5 bases, and 19 bases had no gene match. Germline V gene sequence: CDR1 SGHAT, CDR2 FQNNGV. The CDR3 runs to 19 residues. The DNA for the CDR3 is TGTGCCAGCAGCCCACTATCCAGGTCTAGGACTAGCCGTTCCTACGAGCAGTACTTC. Its protein is CASSPLSRSRTSRSYEQYF.

The chain couples TRBV5-1 to TRBJ1-1, with a weak D call TRBD1 (6 bases). Germline CDR1 is SGHRS and CDR2 is YFSETQ. CDR3 size: 16 residues. The ends were cut back, 1 base at V and 1 base at J, with 14 bases in the middle. The CDR3 reads CASSLLGGRANTEAFF. CDR3 coding DNA: TGCGCCAGCAGCTTGTTAGGGGGAAGGGCGAACACTGAAGCTTTCTTT.

In its sample, this clone was seen a few times. The chain is built from TRBV7-6 and TRBJ2-7; 11 positions match TRBD2. Germline V gene data show CDR1 as SGHVS and CDR2 as FNYEAQ. V shed 5 bases and J 4 bases; nucleotides not matched to a gene: 19. The CDR3 consists of 19 residues. This CDR3 reads CASSTPTGHSASGGYEQYF. The CDR3 DNA sequence: TGTGCCAGCAGCACCCCGACAGGCCACTCGGCTAGCGGGGGGTACGAGCAGTACTTC.

In the case of this clone: One base away lies a much larger clone, so this may be a sequencing read error. Different DNA sequences within this sample yield the same CDR3. The V call is TRBV10-2, the J call TRBJ2-7, with D unclear. The CDR3 is 14 residues long. Between the trimmed V and J ends, which lost 0 bases and 0 bases, there was a span of 6 bases. Germline V lookup: CDR1 WSHSY, CDR2 SAAADI. In DNA, the CDR3 is TGCGCCAGCAGTGAGTCGGGAAGCTCCTACGAGCAGTACTTC. Its translation: CASSESGSSYEQYF.

The V and J genes are TRBV27 and TRBJ2-1; D might be TRBD1 (5 bases). Trimming removed 3 bases from V and 6 bases from J, with 6 bases in between. The CDR3 covers 12 residues. The germline V gene has CDR1 MNHEY and CDR2 SMNVEV (reference sequence). This chain's CDR3 is CASSFQGNEQFF. In DNA form, the CDR3 reads TGTGCCAGCAGTTTTCAGGGCAATGAGCAGTTCTTC.

Many counts were recorded for this clone. The rearrangement uses TRBV5-4 and TRBJ2-1; D is perhaps TRBD2 (5 bases). Germline-derived CDR1 and CDR2 are SGHNT and YYREEE (reference sequence). The CDR3 length is 18 residues. Trimming cost V 4 bases and J 0 bases, with 20 bases left between them. Here the CDR3 reads CASSQLEFTGSSYNEQFF. The CDR3 DNA follows: TGTGCCAGCAGCCAACTGGAGTTTACGGGGAGCTCCTACAATGAGCAGTTCTTC.

The chain combines TRBV18 with TRBJ2-1; no clear D gene. The germline gives CDR1 KGHSH, CDR2 LQKENI. The CDR3 spans 15 residues. Trimming removed 3 bases from V and 0 bases from J, with 9 bases in between. CDR3 coding DNA: TGTGCCAGCTCACCCATGGTGTCCTCCTACAATGAGCAGTTCTTC. It translates to CASSPMVSSYNEQFF. Supplemented by reference TRBV18 and TRBJ2-1, the full variable domain reads NAGVMQNPRHLVRRRGQEARLRCSPMKGHSHVYWYRQLPEEGLKFMVYLQKENIIDESGMPKERFSAEFPKEGPSILRIQQVVRGDSAAYFCASSPMVSSYNEQFFGPGTRLTVL.